This TCR beta chain was sequenced for a study of blood T cell repertoires in COVID-19. Overall study context: Nucleic acid was either cDNA or gDNA, and it came from T cells, B-cell-depleted T cells, or PBMCs.

TCRdb's copy holds only in-frame clones and misses some; the assay was immunoSEQ multiplex PCR. This table has roughly 150,000 clones, roughly 85% appearing once. This clone was observed once. V shed 0 bases, J shed 3 bases, and the junction held 8 bases outside the gene matches. The germline V gene encodes CDR1 SGHNT and CDR2 YENEEA. This CDR3 comprises 19 residues. The sequence derives from a human donor in a cohort sampled during active COVID-19. The chain uses TRBV11-3 and TRBJ2-3; 14 bases match TRBD2. The sequencing input was peripheral blood. The CDR3 DNA is TGTGCCAGCAGCTTAGAGGGGACTAGCGGGAGAGGAGTTACAGATACGCAGTATTTT. Amino acids: CASSLEGTSGRGVTDTQYF.